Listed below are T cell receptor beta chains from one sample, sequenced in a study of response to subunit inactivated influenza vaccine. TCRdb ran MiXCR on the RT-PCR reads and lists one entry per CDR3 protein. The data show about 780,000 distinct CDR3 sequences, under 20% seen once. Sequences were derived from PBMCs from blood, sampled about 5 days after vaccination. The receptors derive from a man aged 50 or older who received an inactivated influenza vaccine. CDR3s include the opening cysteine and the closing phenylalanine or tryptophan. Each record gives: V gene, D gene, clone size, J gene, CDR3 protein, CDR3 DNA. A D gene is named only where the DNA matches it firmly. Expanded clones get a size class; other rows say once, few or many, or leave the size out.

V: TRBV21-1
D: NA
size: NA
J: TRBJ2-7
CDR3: CASKRWSGRVRYEQYF
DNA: TGTGCCAGCAAACGTTGGAGCGGGAGGGTCCGCTACGAGCAGTACTTC

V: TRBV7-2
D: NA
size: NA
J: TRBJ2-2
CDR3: CASSLREGDYTGELFF
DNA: TGTGCCAGCAGCTTAAGGGAAGGGGACTACACCGGGGAGCTGTTTTTT

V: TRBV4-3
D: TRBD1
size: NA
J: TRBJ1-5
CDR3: CASSQDRGSNQPQHF
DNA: TGTGCCAGCAGCCAGGACAGGGGTAGCAATCAGCCCCAGCATTTT

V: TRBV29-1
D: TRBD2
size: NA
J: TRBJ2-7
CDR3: CSVGQLAGVGYEQYF
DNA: TGCAGCGTGGGCCAACTAGCGGGAGTTGGCTACGAGCAGTACTTC

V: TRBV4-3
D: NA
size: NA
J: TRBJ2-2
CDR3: CASSQDNGDMTGELFF
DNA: TGCGCCAGCAGCCAAGATAATGGGGATATGACCGGGGAGCTGTTTTTT

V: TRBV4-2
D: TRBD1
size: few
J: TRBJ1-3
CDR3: CASSQGDSSGNTIYF
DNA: TGTGCCAGCAGCCAGGGGGACAGCTCTGGAAACACCATATATTTT

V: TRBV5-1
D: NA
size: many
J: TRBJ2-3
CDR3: CASSLAGYGTDTQYF
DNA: TGCGCCAGCAGCTTGGCCGGGTATGGCACAGATACGCAGTATTTT

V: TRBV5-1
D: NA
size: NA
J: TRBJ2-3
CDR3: CASSFGSVEADTQYF
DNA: TGCGCCAGCAGCTTTGGCTCTGTGGAGGCAGATACGCAGTATTTT

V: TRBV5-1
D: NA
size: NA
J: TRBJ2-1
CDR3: CASSLVVGRDEQFF
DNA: TGCGCCAGCAGCTTGGTAGTAGGGCGCGATGAGCAGTTCTTC

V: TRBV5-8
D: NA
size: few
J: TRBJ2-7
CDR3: CASSLVRSSYEQYF
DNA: TGTGCCAGCAGCTTGGTCAGGTCCTCCTACGAGCAGTACTTC

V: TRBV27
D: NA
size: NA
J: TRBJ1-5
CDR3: CASSLMYQGPQHF
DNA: TGTGCCAGCAGTTTAATGTATCAGGGGCCCCAGCATTTT

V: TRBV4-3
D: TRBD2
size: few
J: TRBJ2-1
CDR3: CASSQERSLAGNEQFF
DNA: TGCGCCAGCAGCCAAGAAAGGAGTCTAGCGGGCAATGAGCAGTTCTTC

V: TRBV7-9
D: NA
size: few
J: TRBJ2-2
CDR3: CASSHRTAGTNTGELFF
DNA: TGTGCCAGCAGCCATAGAACAGCTGGCACGAACACCGGGGAGCTGTTTTTT

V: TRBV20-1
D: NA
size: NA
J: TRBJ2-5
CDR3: CSRRAGETQYF
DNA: TGCAGTCGGAGGGCGGGTGAGACCCAGTACTTC

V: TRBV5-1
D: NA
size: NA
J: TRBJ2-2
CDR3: CASSSGPGTGELYF
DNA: TGCGCCAGCAGCTCAGGACCCGGCACCGGGGAGCTGTATTTT

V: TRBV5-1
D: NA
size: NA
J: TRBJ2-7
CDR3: CASSPGGAFPYEQYF
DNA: TGCGCCAGCAGCCCGGGTGGGGCTTTCCCCTACGAGCAGTACTTC

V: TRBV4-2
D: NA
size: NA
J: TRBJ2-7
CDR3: CASSQGPGSYEQYF
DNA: TGTGCCAGCAGCCAAGGACCGGGATCCTACGAGCAGTACTTC

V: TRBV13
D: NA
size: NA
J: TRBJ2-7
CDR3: CASSPMFAPGHHYEQYF
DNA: TGTGCCAGCAGCCCAATGTTTGCTCCAGGTCACCACTACGAGCAGTACTTC

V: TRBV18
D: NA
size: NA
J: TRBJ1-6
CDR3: CANSPRTGHLSPLHF
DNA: TGTGCCAACTCACCACGTACGGGACATCTCTCACCCCTCCACTTT

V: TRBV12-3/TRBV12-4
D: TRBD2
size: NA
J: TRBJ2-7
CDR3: CASSSPGRAQNEQYF
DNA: TGTGCCAGCAGTTCCCCGGGGAGGGCCCAAAACGAGCAGTACTTC

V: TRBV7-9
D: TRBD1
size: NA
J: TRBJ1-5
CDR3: CASSSADRGFPQHF
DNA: TGTGCCAGCAGCTCGGCGGACAGGGGCTTCCCCCAGCATTTT

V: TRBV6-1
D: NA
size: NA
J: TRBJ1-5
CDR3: CASTPLPDGVGPQHF
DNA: TGTGCCAGCACCCCGCTACCCGACGGAGTTGGACCCCAGCATTTT

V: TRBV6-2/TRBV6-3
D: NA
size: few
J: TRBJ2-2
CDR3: CASSYETTNTGELFF
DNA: TGTGCCAGCAGTTACGAGACAACGAACACCGGGGAGCTGTTTTTT

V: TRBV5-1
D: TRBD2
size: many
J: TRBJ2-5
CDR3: CASSSTSGQETQYF
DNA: TGCGCCAGCAGCTCGACTAGCGGGCAAGAGACCCAGTACTTC

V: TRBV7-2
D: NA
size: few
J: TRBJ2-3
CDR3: CASRPLSGGITDTQYF
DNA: TGTGCCAGCAGACCCTTATCTGGCGGGATCACAGATACGCAGTATTTT

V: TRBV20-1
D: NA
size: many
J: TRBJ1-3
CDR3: CSARRVSGNTIYF
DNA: TGCAGTGCTAGGAGGGTCTCTGGAAACACCATATATTTT

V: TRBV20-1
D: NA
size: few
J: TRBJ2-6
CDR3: CSASQTASGANVLTF
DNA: TGCAGTGCTAGCCAGACAGCCTCTGGGGCCAACGTCCTGACTTTC

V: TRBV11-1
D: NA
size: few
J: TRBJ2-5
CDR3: CATRKRGAGLGQETQYF
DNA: TGTGCCACCCGAAAAAGGGGGGCAGGGTTGGGCCAAGAGACCCAGTACTTC

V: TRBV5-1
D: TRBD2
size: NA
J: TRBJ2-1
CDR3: CASSLGGGRGSYNEQFF
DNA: TGCGCCAGCAGCTTGGGCGGGGGACGGGGCTCCTACAATGAGCAGTTCTTC

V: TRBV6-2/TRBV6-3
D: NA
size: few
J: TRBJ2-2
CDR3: CASNSPNTGELFF
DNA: TGTGCCAGCAATTCCCCCAACACCGGGGAGCTGTTTTTT

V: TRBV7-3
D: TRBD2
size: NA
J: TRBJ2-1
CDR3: CASSLEGGRTENEQFF
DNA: TGTGCCAGCAGCTTAGAGGGCGGGAGAACGGAAAATGAGCAGTTCTTC

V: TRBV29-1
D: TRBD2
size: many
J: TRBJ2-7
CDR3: CSGNREAYEQYF
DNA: TGCAGCGGGAACCGGGAGGCCTACGAGCAGTACTTC

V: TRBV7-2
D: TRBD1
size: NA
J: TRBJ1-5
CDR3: CASSFRTGVNQPQHF
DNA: TGTGCCAGCAGCTTTCGGACAGGAGTCAATCAGCCCCAGCATTTT

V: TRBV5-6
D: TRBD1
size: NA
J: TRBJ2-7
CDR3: CASSSGTEYAQQYF
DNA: TGTGCCAGCAGCTCCGGGACAGAGTACGCCCAGCAGTACTTC

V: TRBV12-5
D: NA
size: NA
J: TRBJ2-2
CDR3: CASGLNTLNTGELFF
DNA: TGTGCTAGTGGTTTGAATACGCTGAACACCGGGGAGCTGTTTTTT

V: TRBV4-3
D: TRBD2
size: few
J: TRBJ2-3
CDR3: CASSQDPGLGRADTQYF
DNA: TGCGCCAGCAGCCAAGACCCGGGACTAGGGAGGGCGGATACGCAGTATTTT

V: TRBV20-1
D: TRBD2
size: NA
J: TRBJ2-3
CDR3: CSYSREGLPQYF
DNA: TGCAGTTACTCACGGGAGGGCCTTCCGCAGTATTTT

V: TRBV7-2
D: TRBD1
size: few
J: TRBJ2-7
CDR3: CASSLAQDRSPHEQYF
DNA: TGTGCCAGCAGCTTAGCCCAGGACAGGTCTCCCCACGAGCAGTACTTC

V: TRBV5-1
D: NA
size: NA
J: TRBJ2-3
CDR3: CASSWPHSDTQYF
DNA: TGCGCCAGCAGCTGGCCCCACTCAGATACGCAGTATTTT

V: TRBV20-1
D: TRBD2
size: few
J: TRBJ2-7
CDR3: CSTQLAGSTHRPYEQYF
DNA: TGCAGTACTCAACTAGCGGGATCGACTCATAGACCCTACGAGCAGTACTTC

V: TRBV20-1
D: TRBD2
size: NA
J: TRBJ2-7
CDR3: CSASPSYGRETPYEQYF
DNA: TGCAGTGCTAGCCCCAGTTATGGGCGGGAGACGCCCTACGAGCAGTACTTC

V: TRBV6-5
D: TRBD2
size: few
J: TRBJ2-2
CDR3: CASSYSLAGTPTLTGELFF
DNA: TGTGCCAGCAGTTACTCGTTAGCGGGGACCCCCACACTCACCGGGGAGCTGTTTTTT

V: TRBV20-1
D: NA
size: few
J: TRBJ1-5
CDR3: CSAREPNSNQPQHF
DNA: TGCAGTGCTAGAGAGCCAAATAGCAATCAGCCCCAGCATTTT

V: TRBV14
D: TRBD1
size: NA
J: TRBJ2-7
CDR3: CASSQERTIGDRGHEQYF
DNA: TGTGCCAGCAGCCAAGAACGGACTATCGGGGACAGGGGCCACGAGCAGTACTTC

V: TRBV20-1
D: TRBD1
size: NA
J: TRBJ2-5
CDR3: CSGSRGRAQETQYF
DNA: TGCAGTGGCTCCAGGGGGCGCGCACAAGAGACCCAGTACTTC

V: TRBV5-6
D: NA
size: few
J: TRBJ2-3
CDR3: CASGLPGTDTQYF
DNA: TGTGCCAGCGGCCTTCCGGGCACAGATACGCAGTATTTT

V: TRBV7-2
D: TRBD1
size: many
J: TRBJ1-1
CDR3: CASSYRQGRVAFF
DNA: TGTGCCAGCAGCTATAGACAGGGGAGAGTTGCTTTCTTT

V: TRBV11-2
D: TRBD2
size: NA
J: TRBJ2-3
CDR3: CASSSLVSGVRDTQYF
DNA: TGTGCCAGCAGCTCATTGGTTAGCGGGGTGCGGGATACGCAGTATTTT

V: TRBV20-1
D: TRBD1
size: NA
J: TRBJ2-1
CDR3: CSASTGQALGEQFF
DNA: TGCAGTGCCAGCACGGGACAGGCTTTGGGGGAGCAGTTCTTC

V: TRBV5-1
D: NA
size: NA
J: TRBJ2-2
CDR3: CASKKPGAVNTGELFF
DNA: TGCGCCAGCAAAAAACCCGGGGCTGTCAACACCGGGGAGCTGTTTTTT

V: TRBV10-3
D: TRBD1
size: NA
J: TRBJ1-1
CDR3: CAISEAGGAFF
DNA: TGTGCCATCAGTGAGGCAGGGGGAGCTTTCTTT